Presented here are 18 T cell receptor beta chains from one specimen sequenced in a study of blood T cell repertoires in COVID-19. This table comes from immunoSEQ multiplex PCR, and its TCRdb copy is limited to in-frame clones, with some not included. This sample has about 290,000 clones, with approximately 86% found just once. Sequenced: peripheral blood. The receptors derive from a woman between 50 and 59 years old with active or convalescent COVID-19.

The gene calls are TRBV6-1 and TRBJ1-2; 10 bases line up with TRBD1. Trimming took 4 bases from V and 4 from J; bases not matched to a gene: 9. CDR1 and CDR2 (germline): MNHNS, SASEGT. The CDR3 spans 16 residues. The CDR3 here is CASSARQGAFPYGYTF. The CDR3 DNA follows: TGTGCCAGCAGTGCCAGACAGGGGGCGTTCCCCTATGGCTACACCTTC.

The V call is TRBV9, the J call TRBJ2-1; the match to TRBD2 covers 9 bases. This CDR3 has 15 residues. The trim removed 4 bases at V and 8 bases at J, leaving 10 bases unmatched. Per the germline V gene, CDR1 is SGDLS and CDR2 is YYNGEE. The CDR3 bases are TGTGCCAGCAGCCCTGTAGCGGGAGATAGCGATGAGCAGTTCTTC. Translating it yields CASSPVAGDSDEQFF.

CDR3: CASSQLGGTDFTDTQYF. Written as DNA, the CDR3 is TGTGCCAGCAGCCAACTTGGCGGGACAGACTTCACAGATACGCAGTATTTT. The J gene is TRBJ2-3, the V gene TRBV14; D perhaps matches TRBD1 (7 bases). CDR3 length: 17 residues. Germline V CDR1 and CDR2: SGHDN, FVKESK. V lost 2 bases, J lost 2 bases, and 17 bases lay in between.

CDR3 coding DNA: TGCGCCAGCAGCATAGGGACTAGCGGGTTTGGGGGAGGGACCTACAATGAGCAGTTCTTC. It encodes CASSIGTSGFGGGTYNEQFF. V and J are TRBV5-1 and TRBJ2-1; TRBD2 agrees at 12 bases. Germline values: CDR1 SGHRS, CDR2 YFSETQ. The CDR3 contains 20 residues. J was trimmed by 2 bases and V by 4 bases; bases with no gene match: 16.

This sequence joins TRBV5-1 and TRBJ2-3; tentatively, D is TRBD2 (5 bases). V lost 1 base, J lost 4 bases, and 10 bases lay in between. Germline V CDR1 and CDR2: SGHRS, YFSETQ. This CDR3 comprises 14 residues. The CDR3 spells CASSLWTLSDTQYF. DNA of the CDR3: TGCGCCAGCAGCTTGTGGACTTTATCAGATACGCAGTATTTT.

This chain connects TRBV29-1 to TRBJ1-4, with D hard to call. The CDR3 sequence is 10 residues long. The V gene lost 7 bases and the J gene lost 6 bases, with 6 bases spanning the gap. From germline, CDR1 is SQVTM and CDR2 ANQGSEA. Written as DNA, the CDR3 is TGCAGCGCCCGTGATGAAAAACTGTTTTTT. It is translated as CSARDEKLFF.

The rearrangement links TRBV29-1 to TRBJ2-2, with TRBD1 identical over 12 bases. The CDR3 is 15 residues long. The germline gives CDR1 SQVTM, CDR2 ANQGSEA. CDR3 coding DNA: TGCACCGCTGGGACAGGGGGCCCCAAGGGCGGGGAGCTGTTTTTT. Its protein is CTAGTGGPKGGELFF.

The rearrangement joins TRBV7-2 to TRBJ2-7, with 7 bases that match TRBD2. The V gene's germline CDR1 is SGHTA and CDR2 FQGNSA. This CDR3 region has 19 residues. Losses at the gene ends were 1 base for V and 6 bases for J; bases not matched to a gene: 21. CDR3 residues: CASSLEGLGTGGAVGEQYF. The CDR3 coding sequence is TGTGCCAGCAGCTTAGAGGGGCTGGGTACGGGAGGCGCCGTGGGCGAGCAGTACTTC.

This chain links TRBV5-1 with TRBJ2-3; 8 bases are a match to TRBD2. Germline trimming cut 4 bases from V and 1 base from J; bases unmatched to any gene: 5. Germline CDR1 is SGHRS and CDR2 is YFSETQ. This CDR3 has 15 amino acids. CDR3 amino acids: CASSPVTSGTDTQYF. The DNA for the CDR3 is TGCGCCAGCAGCCCCGTGACTAGCGGCACAGATACGCAGTATTTT.

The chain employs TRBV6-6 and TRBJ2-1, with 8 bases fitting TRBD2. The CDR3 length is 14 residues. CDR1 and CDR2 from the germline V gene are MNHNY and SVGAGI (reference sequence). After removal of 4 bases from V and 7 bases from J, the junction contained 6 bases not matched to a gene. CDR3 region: CASSSGTGGNEQFF. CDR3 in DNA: TGTGCCAGCAGTTCCGGGACGGGGGGGAATGAGCAGTTCTTC.

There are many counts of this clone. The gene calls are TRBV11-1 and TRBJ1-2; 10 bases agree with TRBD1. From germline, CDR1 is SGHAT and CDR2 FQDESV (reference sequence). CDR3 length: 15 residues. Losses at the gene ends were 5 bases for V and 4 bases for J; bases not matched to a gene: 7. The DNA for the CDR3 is TGTGCCAGCAGCCCCGACAGGGGGCCTGGCTATGGCTACACCTTC. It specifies CASSPDRGPGYGYTF. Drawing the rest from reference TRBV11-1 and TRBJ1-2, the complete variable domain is EAEVAQSPRYKITEKSQAVAFWCDPISGHATLYWYRQILGQGPELLVQFQDESVVDDSQLPKDRFSAERLKGVDSTLKIQPAELGDSAMYLCASSPDRGPGYGYTFGSGTRLTVV.

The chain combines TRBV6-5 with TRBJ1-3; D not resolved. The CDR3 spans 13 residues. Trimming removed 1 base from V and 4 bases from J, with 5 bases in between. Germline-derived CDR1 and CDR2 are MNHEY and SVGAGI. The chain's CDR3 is CASSYFQGNTIYF. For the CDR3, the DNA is TGTGCCAGCAGTTACTTTCAGGGAAACACCATATATTTT.

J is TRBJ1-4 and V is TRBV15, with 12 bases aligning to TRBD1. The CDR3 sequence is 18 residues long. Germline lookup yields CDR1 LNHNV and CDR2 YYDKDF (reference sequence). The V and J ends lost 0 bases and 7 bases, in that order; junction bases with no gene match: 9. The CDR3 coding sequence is TGTGCCACCAGCAGAGATGGGACAGGGGGCGGTTTGAGTGAAAAACTGTTTTTT. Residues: CATSRDGTGGGLSEKLFF.

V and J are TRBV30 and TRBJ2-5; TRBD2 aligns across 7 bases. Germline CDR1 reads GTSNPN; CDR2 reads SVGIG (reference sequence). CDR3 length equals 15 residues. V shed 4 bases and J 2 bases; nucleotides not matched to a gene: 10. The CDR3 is CAWISSGFLQETQYF. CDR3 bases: TGTGCCTGGATCTCTAGCGGTTTCCTTCAAGAGACCCAGTACTTC.

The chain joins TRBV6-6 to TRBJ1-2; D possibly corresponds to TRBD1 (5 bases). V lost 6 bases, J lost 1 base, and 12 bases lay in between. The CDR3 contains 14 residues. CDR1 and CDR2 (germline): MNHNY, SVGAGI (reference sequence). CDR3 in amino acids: CASSLVGDNYGYTF. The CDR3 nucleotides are TGTGCCAGCAGCTTAGTAGGGGATAACTATGGCTACACCTTC.

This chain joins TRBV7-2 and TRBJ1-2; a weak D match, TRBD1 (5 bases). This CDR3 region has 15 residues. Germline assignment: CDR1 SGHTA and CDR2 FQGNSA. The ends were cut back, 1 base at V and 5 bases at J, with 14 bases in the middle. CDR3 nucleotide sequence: TGTGCCAGCAGCTTAGGGGGGGGACGAGGGTATGGCTACACCTTC. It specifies CASSLGGGRGYGYTF.

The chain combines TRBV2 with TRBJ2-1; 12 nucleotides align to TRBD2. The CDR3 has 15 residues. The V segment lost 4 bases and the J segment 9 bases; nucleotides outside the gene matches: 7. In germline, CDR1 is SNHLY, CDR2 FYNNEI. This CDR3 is CASSGTSGRFVEQFF. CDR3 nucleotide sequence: TGTGCCAGCAGTGGCACTAGCGGGAGGTTTGTTGAGCAGTTCTTC.

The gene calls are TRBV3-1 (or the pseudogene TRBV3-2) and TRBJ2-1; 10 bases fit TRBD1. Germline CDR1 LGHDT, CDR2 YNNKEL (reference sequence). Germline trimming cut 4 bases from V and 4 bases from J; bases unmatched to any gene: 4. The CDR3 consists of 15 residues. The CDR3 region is CASSRQGAVYNEQFF. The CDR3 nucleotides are TGTGCCAGCAGCCGACAGGGGGCGGTGTACAATGAGCAGTTCTTC.